Detailed here is one TCR beta chain. No antigen is known for it. The sample belongs to a study of cytomegalovirus exposure and HLA in healthy donors. General observations from the study: A previous analysis found most TCR beta V segments productive roughly 87% or roughly 30% of the time. In a later analysis, CMV-associated beta chains were mostly HLA-associated, it appeared.

Healthy people donating bone marrow made up the donors. PCR involved 60 Vbeta and 13 Jbeta primers. Measured with immunoSEQ multiplex PCR; TCRdb has only the in-frame clones, and not every one. The sample has around 130,000 clones; roughly four fifths are singletons. Source material: PBMCs. The clonotype comes from a middle-aged woman in good health and CMV-seropositive.

CDR3 residues: CASSGLAVDTDTQYF. The CDR3 bases are TGTGCCAGTAGTGGACTAGCGGTAGACACAGATACGCAGTATTTT. The J gene is TRBJ2-3, the V gene TRBV19, with TRBD2 matching over 10 bases. V lost 5 bases, J lost 2 bases, and 4 bases stayed unmatched. CDR1 and CDR2 from the germline V gene are LNHDA and SQIVND (reference sequence). This CDR3 is built from 15 residues.